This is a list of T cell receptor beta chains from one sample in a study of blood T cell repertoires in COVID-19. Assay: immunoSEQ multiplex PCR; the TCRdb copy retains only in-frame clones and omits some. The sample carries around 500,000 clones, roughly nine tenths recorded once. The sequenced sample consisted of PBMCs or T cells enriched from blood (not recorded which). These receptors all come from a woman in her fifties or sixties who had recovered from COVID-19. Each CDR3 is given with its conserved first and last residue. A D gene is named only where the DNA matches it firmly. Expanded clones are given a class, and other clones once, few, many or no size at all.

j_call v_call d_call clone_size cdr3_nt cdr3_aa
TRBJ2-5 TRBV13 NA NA TGTGCCAGCAGCCCCCAGGGTACGGAGACCCAGTACTTC CASSPQGTETQYF
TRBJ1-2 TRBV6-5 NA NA TGTGCCAGCAGAGGCGGTGATGGCTACACCTTC CASRGGDGYTF
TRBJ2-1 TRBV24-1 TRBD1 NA TGTGCCACCAGTGACCCATCCCCTCGACAGGGTAAATACAATGAGCAGTTCTTC CATSDPSPRQGKYNEQFF
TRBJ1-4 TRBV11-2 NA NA TGTGCCAGCAGCCGAACCCGGAGTGATGAAAAACTGTTTTTT CASSRTRSDEKLFF
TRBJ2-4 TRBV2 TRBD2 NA TGTGCCAGCAGCCGGGGAGCGGGGAGCACCCAAAACATTCAGTACTTC CASSRGAGSTQNIQYF
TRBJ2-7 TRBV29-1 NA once TGCAGCGCCCGAACCCTGAGGGAGCAGTACTTC CSARTLREQYF
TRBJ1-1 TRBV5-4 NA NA TGTGCCAGCAGCTTCGGGACATTGAACACTGAAGCTTTCTTT CASSFGTLNTEAFF
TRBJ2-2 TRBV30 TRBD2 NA TGTGCCTGGAGGGGTAGCGGGGGAAATATCGGGGAGCTGTTTTTT CAWRGSGGNIGELFF
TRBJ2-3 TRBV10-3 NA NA TGTGCCATCAGTGCTAGCACAGATACGCAGTATTTT CAISASTDTQYF
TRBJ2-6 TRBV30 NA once TGTGCCTGGAGGACAGTTTCTGGGGCCAACGTCCTGACTTTC CAWRTVSGANVLTF
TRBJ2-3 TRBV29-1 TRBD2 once TGCAGCGTTGTGGCTAGCGGGGGTACAGATACGCAGTATTTT CSVVASGGTDTQYF
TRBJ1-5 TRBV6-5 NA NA TGTGCCAGCACCCACAGGAGGGGCGGCAATCAGCCCCAGCATTTT CASTHRRGGNQPQHF
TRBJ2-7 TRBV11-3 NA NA TGTGCCAGCAGCTTAGGCGGCAGCTTATCTTCCCACTCCTACGAGCAGTACTTC CASSLGGSLSSHSYEQYF
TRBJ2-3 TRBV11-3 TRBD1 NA TGTGCCAGCAGCCCCCGGACAGGGGCCACAGATACGCAGTATTTT CASSPRTGATDTQYF
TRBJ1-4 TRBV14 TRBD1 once TGTGCCAGCAGCCAAGATAGGTCGGGACAGGGATATGAAAAACTGTTTTTT CASSQDRSGQGYEKLFF
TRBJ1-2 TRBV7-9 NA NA TGTGCCAGCAGCACCGGACAGACTGGCTATGGCTACACCTTC CASSTGQTGYGYTF
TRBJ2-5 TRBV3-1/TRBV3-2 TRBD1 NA TGTGCCAGCAGCGGGACAGCCCAAGAGACCCAGTACTTC CASSGTAQETQYF
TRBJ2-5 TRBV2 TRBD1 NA TGTGCCAGCAGTAAAACCGGGACAGGGAAGACGGAGACCCAGTACTTC CASSKTGTGKTETQYF
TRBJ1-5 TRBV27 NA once TGTGCCAGCAGTGTGTTAGGGGCTGGCAATCAGCCCCAGCATTTT CASSVLGAGNQPQHF
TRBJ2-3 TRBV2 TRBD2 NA TGTGCCAGCAGTTTACTAGCGGGGGGGCCAGATACGCAGTATTTT CASSLLAGGPDTQYF
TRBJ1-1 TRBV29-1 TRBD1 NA TGCAGCGTTGAAGGAGTAGGGGGCAAAACGAACACTGAAGCTTTCTTT CSVEGVGGKTNTEAFF
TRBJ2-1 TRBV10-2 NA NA TGCGCCAGCAGAGATACTTACAATGAGCAGTTCTTC CASRDTYNEQFF
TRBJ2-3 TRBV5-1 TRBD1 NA TGCGCCAGCAGCTTGGCCACAGGGGGTGGCGCAGATACGCAGTATTTT CASSLATGGGADTQYF
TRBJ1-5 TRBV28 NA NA TGTGCCAGCAGTAACCCAGGGGTAGCAAATCAGCCCCAGCATTTT CASSNPGVANQPQHF
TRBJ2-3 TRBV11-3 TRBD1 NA TGTGCCAGCAGTCCAGGGGGCGGCGCAGATACGCAGTATTTT CASSPGGGADTQYF
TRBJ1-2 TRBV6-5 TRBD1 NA TGTGCCAGCACCCCGACAGGGATGCATGGCTACACCTTC CASTPTGMHGYTF
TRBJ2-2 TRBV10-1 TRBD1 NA TGCGCCAGCAGTGTGGGACAGGGGGCCGGGGAGCTGTTTTTT CASSVGQGAGELFF
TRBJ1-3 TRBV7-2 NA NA TGTGCCAGCAGCCGGGAGGGCGGAAACACCATATATTTT CASSREGGNTIYF
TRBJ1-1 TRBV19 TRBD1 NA TGTGCCAGTAGTTGGACAGGGGTAAACACTGAAGCTTTCTTT CASSWTGVNTEAFF
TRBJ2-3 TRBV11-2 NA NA TGTGCCAGCAGCTCTAGAGCTAACACAGATACGCAGTATTTT CASSSRANTDTQYF
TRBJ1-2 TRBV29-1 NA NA TGCAGCGTTGAATACAGGAACAACTATGGCTACACCTTC CSVEYRNNYGYTF
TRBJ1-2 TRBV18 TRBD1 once TGTGCCAGCTCAACCTGGACAGGGGAGGTTAATGGCTACACCTTC CASSTWTGEVNGYTF
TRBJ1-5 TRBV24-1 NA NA TGTGCCACCAGTGATTCAATGCAGGGGAATAATCAGCCCCAGCATTTT CATSDSMQGNNQPQHF
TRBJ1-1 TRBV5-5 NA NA TGTGCCAGCAGCGCGACAGTTGAAGCTTTCTTT CASSATVEAFF
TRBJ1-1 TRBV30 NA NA TGTGCCTGGAGTGTGGGGGGGTGGAACACTGAAGCTTTCTTT CAWSVGGWNTEAFF
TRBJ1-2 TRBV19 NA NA TGTGCCACCTCCCTTAACGCGGGGCAGGGCTACACCTTC CATSLNAGQGYTF
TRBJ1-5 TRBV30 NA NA TGTGCCTGGAGTGTACATGGGCAGGGTCAGCCCCAGCATTTT CAWSVHGQGQPQHF
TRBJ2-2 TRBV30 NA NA TGTGCCTGGAGTGGGCAGGTCACCGGGGAGCTGTTTTTT CAWSGQVTGELFF
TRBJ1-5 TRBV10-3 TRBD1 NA TGTGCCATCAGCACCGGGACAGACAATCAGCCCCAGCATTTT CAISTGTDNQPQHF
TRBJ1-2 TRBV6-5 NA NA TGTGCCAGCAGTTACTCGTGGGGGCAGGGCTACACCTTC CASSYSWGQGYTF
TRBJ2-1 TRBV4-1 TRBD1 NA TGCGCCAGCAGCCAAGAGGGACAGGATTACAATGAGCAGTTCTTC CASSQEGQDYNEQFF
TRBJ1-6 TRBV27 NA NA TGTGCCAGCAGTTTAGACCGGGGAGGTTCACCCCTCCACTTT CASSLDRGGSPLHF